This is a list of T cell receptor beta chains from one sample in a study of blood T cell repertoires in COVID-19. Assay: immunoSEQ multiplex PCR; the TCRdb copy retains only in-frame clones and omits some. Of a few hundred thousand clones in the sample, about nine tenths were seen once. Sequencing input: PBMCs or T cells enriched from blood (not recorded which). The receptors come from a middle-aged woman who had been exposed to COVID-19. Both conserved end residues are part of each CDR3. D genes are given only for firm matches. Some rows mark clone size as missing; the rest say once, few, many or name a class of expanded clone.

D gene: TRBD1
V gene: TRBV18
J gene: TRBJ1-5
CDR3 length: 15
clone size: once
CDR3 DNA: TGTGCCAGCTCAAGGGGACAGGGTGACAATCAGCCCCAGCATTTT
CDR3 protein: CASSRGQGDNQPQHF

D gene: TRBD2
V gene: TRBV19
J gene: TRBJ2-2
CDR3 length: 18
clone size: NA
CDR3 DNA: TGTGCCAGTAGTGCCCGACGTAGGACTAGGGGACTCGCCGGGGAGCTGTTTTTT
CDR3 protein: CASSARRRTRGLAGELFF

D gene: NA
V gene: TRBV29-1
J gene: TRBJ1-1
CDR3 length: 11
clone size: NA
CDR3 DNA: TGCAGCGTTGAAGCCCTCACTGAAGCTTTCTTT
CDR3 protein: CSVEALTEAFF

D gene: TRBD1
V gene: TRBV5-4
J gene: TRBJ1-2
CDR3 length: 13
clone size: NA
CDR3 DNA: TGTGCCAGCAGCGAGAGACAGGGGAGTGGCTACACCTTC
CDR3 protein: CASSERQGSGYTF

D gene: NA
V gene: TRBV2
J gene: TRBJ1-2
CDR3 length: 11
clone size: NA
CDR3 DNA: TGTGCCAGCAGGATGGGAGGTGGCTACACCTTC
CDR3 protein: CASRMGGGYTF

D gene: NA
V gene: TRBV5-8
J gene: TRBJ1-2
CDR3 length: 16
clone size: NA
CDR3 DNA: TGTGCCAGCAGCTTGTTGTCAGGGTGGTGGGACTATGGCTACACCTTC
CDR3 protein: CASSLLSGWWDYGYTF

D gene: TRBD1
V gene: TRBV5-1
J gene: TRBJ1-5
CDR3 length: 15
clone size: NA
CDR3 DNA: TGCGCCAGCAGCCCGGGACAGAATAGCAATCAGCCCCAGCATTTT
CDR3 protein: CASSPGQNSNQPQHF

D gene: TRBD2
V gene: TRBV7-9
J gene: TRBJ2-7
CDR3 length: 15
clone size: NA
CDR3 DNA: TGTGCCAGCAGCTTGAGTGGCGGGGGGACCTACGAGCAGTACTTC
CDR3 protein: CASSLSGGGTYEQYF

D gene: NA
V gene: TRBV30
J gene: TRBJ1-5
CDR3 length: 14
clone size: NA
CDR3 DNA: TGTGCCTGGAGTGTATTCGGGGGCAATCAGCCCCAGCATTTT
CDR3 protein: CAWSVFGGNQPQHF

D gene: NA
V gene: TRBV6-1
J gene: TRBJ1-3
CDR3 length: 14
clone size: NA
CDR3 DNA: TGTGCCAGCAGTGAAGCCCTACTAGGAAACACCATATATTTT
CDR3 protein: CASSEALLGNTIYF

D gene: TRBD1
V gene: TRBV5-1
J gene: TRBJ1-1
CDR3 length: 17
clone size: NA
CDR3 DNA: TGCGCCAGCAGCCCGGGGGGGACAGGGACGAGAAACACTGAAGCTTTCTTT
CDR3 protein: CASSPGGTGTRNTEAFF

D gene: TRBD1
V gene: TRBV15
J gene: TRBJ2-2
CDR3 length: 14
clone size: NA
CDR3 DNA: TGTGCCACCAGCACAGGGGGAAACACCGGGGAGCTGTTTTTT
CDR3 protein: CATSTGGNTGELFF

D gene: TRBD2
V gene: TRBV10-2
J gene: TRBJ2-1
CDR3 length: 16
clone size: NA
CDR3 DNA: TGCGCCAGCAGGGAGCTGAGCGGGAGCGGTGCCAATGAGCAGTTCTTC
CDR3 protein: CASRELSGSGANEQFF

D gene: TRBD2
V gene: TRBV19
J gene: TRBJ2-3
CDR3 length: 16
clone size: NA
CDR3 DNA: TGTGCCAGTAGTATAGCTAGCGGGGTAGGCGCAGATACGCAGTATTTT
CDR3 protein: CASSIASGVGADTQYF

D gene: NA
V gene: TRBV7-9
J gene: TRBJ1-3
CDR3 length: 12
clone size: NA
CDR3 DNA: TGTGCCAGCACCCTAACTGGAAACACCATATATTTT
CDR3 protein: CASTLTGNTIYF

D gene: TRBD2
V gene: TRBV7-3
J gene: TRBJ2-3
CDR3 length: 15
clone size: NA
CDR3 DNA: TGTGCCAGCAGCTCTGGACTAGCGGGGACAGATACGCAGTATTTT
CDR3 protein: CASSSGLAGTDTQYF

D gene: NA
V gene: TRBV2
J gene: TRBJ2-2
CDR3 length: 13
clone size: NA
CDR3 DNA: TGTGCCACTCTAGAGGCGAACACCGGGGAGCTGTTTTTT
CDR3 protein: CATLEANTGELFF